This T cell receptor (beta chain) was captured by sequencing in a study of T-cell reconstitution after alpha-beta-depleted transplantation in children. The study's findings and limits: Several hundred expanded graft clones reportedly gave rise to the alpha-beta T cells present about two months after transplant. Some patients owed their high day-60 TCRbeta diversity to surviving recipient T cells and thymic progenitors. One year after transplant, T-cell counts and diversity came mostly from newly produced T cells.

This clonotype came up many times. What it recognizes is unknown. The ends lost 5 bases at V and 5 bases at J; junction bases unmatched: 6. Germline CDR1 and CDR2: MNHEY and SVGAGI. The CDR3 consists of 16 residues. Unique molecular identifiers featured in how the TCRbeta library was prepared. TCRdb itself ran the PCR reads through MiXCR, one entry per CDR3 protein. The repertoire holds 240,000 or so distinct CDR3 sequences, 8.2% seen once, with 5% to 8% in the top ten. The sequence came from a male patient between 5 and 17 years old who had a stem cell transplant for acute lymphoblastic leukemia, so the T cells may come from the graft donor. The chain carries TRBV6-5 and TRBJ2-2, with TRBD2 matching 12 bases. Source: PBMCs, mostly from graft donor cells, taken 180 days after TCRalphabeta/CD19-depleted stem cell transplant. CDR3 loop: CASSRLAGVGTGELFF. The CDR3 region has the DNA TGTGCCAGCAGTAGACTAGCGGGAGTTGGTACCGGGGAGCTGTTTTTT.